One sample yielded the 26 T cell receptor beta chains listed below, sequenced in a study of cytomegalovirus exposure and HLA in healthy donors. PCR used 60 Vbeta primers and 13 Jbeta primers. Assay: immunoSEQ multiplex PCR; the TCRdb copy retains only in-frame clones and omits some. The sample has 150,000 to 200,000 clones, about 80% seen once; the top ten hold approximately 2.1%. The sequenced sample consisted of PBMCs. The receptors originated from a middle-aged man in good health and CMV-seropositive.

This chain connects TRBV29-1 to TRBJ2-2, with D maybe TRBD2 (5 bases). Germline CDR1 is SQVTM and CDR2 is ANQGSEA. The CDR3 has 16 residues. The V and J ends lost 4 bases and 7 bases respectively, with 22 bases between them. The CDR3 coding sequence is TGCAGCGTTGCCTACGTCGGGAAGGGAACATTCGGGGAGCTGTTTTTT. Translation: CSVAYVGKGTFGELFF.

CDR3 sequence reads: CASSFRTSGSTDTQYF. The CDR3, as DNA: TGTGCCAGCAGCTTCAGGACTAGCGGCAGCACAGATACGCAGTATTTT. The chain carries TRBV7-9 and TRBJ2-3, with 10 bases that match TRBD2. CDR1 and CDR2 from the germline V gene are SEHNR and FQNEAQ (reference sequence). CDR3 length: 16 residues. With V trimmed by 3 bases and J by 0 bases, 3 bases remained unmatched.

The V call is TRBV11-2, the J call TRBJ1-5; 9 nucleotides match TRBD1. The CDR3 is 15 amino acids. Trimming removed 5 bases from V and 3 bases from J; junction bases left unmatched: 5. Germline loops: CDR1 SGHAT, CDR2 FQNNGV. CDR3 DNA sequence: TGTGCCAGCAGCCAACAGGGGGCAATCAATCAGCCCCAGCATTTT. This codes for CASSQQGAINQPQHF.

V gene TRBV7-8 combines with J gene TRBJ2-5, with TRBD1 as a possible D gene (6 bases). Judging by the DNA end, TRBJ2-7 fits better; the J call may be wrong. This CDR3 region has 14 residues. CDR1 SGHVS and CDR2 FQNEAQ come from the germline V gene. The CDR3: CASSLNRVPYEQYF. The CDR3 nucleotides read TGTGCCAGCAGCCTAAACAGGGTCCCCTACGAGCAGTACTTC.

This chain links TRBV29-1 with TRBJ1-1; D perhaps matches TRBD1 (6 bases). In germline, CDR1 is SQVTM, CDR2 ANQGSEA. The CDR3 has 14 residues. V was cut by 5 bases and J by 2 bases, with 15 bases left in between. The CDR3 is CSVLTQGPNTEAFF. CDR3 in DNA: TGCAGCGTTCTGACACAGGGACCTAACACTGAAGCTTTCTTT.

This chain joins TRBV6-5 and TRBJ2-7; 9 positions match TRBD1. Losses at the gene ends were 5 bases for V and 1 base for J; bases not matched to a gene: 3. There are 14 residues in the CDR3. CDR1 is MNHEY, CDR2 SVGAGI, per germline. The CDR3 DNA sequence: TGTGCCAGCAGTGACAGGGGGACATCCTACGAGCAGTACTTC. Protein sequence: CASSDRGTSYEQYF.

V usage is TRBV5-1 and J usage is TRBJ2-2; tentatively, D is TRBD1 (6 bases). CDR1 SGHRS and CDR2 YFSETQ come from the germline V gene. The CDR3 has 13 residues. Trimming removed 4 bases at V and 7 bases at J, with 11 bases between. For the CDR3, the DNA is TGCGCCAGCAGCGAAAACAGGGACGGGGAGCTGTTTTTT. This gives the protein CASSENRDGELFF.

This clone was detected only once. This chain connects TRBV5-1 to TRBJ2-6; no clear D gene. Germline V gene sequence: CDR1 SGHRS, CDR2 YFSETQ. This CDR3 spans 15 amino acids. Trimming cost V 2 bases and J 0 bases, with 6 bases left between them. The CDR3 DNA sequence: TGCGCCAGCAGCTTAACTGTCTCTGGGGCCAACGTCCTGACTTTC. As protein: CASSLTVSGANVLTF. The whole variable domain, remainder taken from reference TRBV5-1 and TRBJ2-6, is KAGVTQTPRYLIKTRGQQVTLSCSPISGHRSVSWYQQTPGQGLQFLFEYFSETQRNKGNFPGRFSGRQFSNSRSEMNVSTLELGDSALYLCASSLTVSGANVLTFGAGSRLTVL.

Note on this clone: The identical CDR3 is also encoded by other nucleotide sequences in the sample. The chain has TRBV6-5 and TRBJ1-2; no firm D call. CDR1 and CDR2 (germline): MNHEY, SVGAGI. V was clipped by 2 bases and J by 4 bases, with 8 bases between them. The CDR3 covers 13 residues. CDR3 residues: CASSYGRGYGYTF. The CDR3, as DNA: TGTGCCAGCAGTTACGGCCGGGGCTATGGCTACACCTTC.

The genes are TRBV2 and TRBJ2-1; TRBD1 aligns across 8 bases. Germline V gene data show CDR1 as SNHLY and CDR2 as FYNNEI. CDR3 length: 14 amino acids. The V segment lost 5 bases and the J segment 6 bases; nucleotides outside the gene matches: 6. CDR3 nucleotide sequence: TGTGCCAGCAGTAAATCCGGGACAGGCAATGAGCAGTTCTTC. As protein: CASSKSGTGNEQFF.

V and J are TRBV6-4 and TRBJ2-3; 8 nucleotides agree with TRBD2. This CDR3 has 15 amino acids. The V gene end was trimmed by 4 bases and the J gene end by 1 base; junction bases not matched to a gene: 4. The germline V gene encodes CDR1 MRHNA and CDR2 SNTAGT. Here the CDR3 reads CASSASGGGTDTQYF. DNA of the CDR3: TGTGCCAGCAGTGCCAGCGGGGGAGGCACAGATACGCAGTATTTT.

This clone has only a few counts. The rearrangement links TRBV29-1 to TRBJ1-2, with 12 bases that match TRBD1. With 4 bases clipped from V and 2 bases from J, the junction kept 5 bases outside the gene matches. Germline loops: CDR1 SQVTM, CDR2 ANQGSEA. This CDR3 is 15 amino acids long. DNA of the CDR3: TGCAGCGTTGTGGGGACAGGGGGCAGGAACTATGGCTACACCTTC. This sequence encodes CSVVGTGGRNYGYTF. The full variable domain, in which reference TRBV29-1 and TRBJ1-2 provide the parts outside the CDR3, is SAVISQKPSRDICQRGTSLTIQCQVDSQVTMMFWYRQQPGQSLTLIATANQGSEATYESGFVIDKFPISRPNLTFSTLTVSNMSPEDSSIYLCSVVGTGGRNYGYTFGSGTRLTVV.

The rearrangement joins TRBV5-1 to TRBJ1-1; TRBD1 matches 7 bases. Germline V gene lookup returns CDR1 SGHRS and CDR2 YFSETQ. After removal of 5 bases from V and 9 bases from J, the junction contained 13 bases not matched to a gene. This CDR3 region has 14 residues. CDR3 protein: CASRVGTDLWQAFF. The CDR3 DNA reads TGCGCCAGCAGAGTGGGGACAGACTTGTGGCAAGCTTTCTTT.

The chain combines TRBV14 with TRBJ2-7, with D possibly matching TRBD2 (6 bases). The germline V gene has CDR1 SGHDN and CDR2 FVKESK. V was shortened by 0 bases and J by 2 bases, with 14 bases between the two germline ends. The CDR3 is 16 residues long. CDR3: CASSQDSWRGAYEQYF. In DNA form, the CDR3 reads TGTGCCAGCAGCCAAGATAGCTGGCGGGGTGCCTACGAGCAGTACTTC.

The chain carries TRBV5-1 and TRBJ2-7; tentatively, D is TRBD1 (6 bases). CDR1 is SGHRS, CDR2 YFSETQ, per germline. CDR3 length: 13 amino acids. Deletions cut 8 bases from V and 2 bases from J, with 14 bases between. The CDR3 is CASTRGPAYEQYF. The CDR3 coding sequence is TGCGCCAGTACCAGGGGCCCTGCCTACGAGCAGTACTTC.

The chain couples TRBV4-1 to TRBJ2-3; the D is unclear. With 4 bases removed from V and 0 bases from J, the gap between germline ends came to 14 bases. The CDR3 consists of 16 residues. In germline, CDR1 is MGHRA, CDR2 YSYEKL. CDR3 nucleotides: TGCGCCAGCAGCCTCCCCAGAACATCTAGCACAGATACGCAGTATTTT. Its translation: CASSLPRTSSTDTQYF.

The chain carries TRBV4-1 and TRBJ2-5, with 8 bases lining up with TRBD2. The CDR3 totals 15 residues. J lost 2 bases, V lost 2 bases, and 4 bases had no gene match. CDR1 is MGHRA and CDR2 is YSYEKL in the germline V gene. CDR3 sequence: CASSQILAEQETQYF. In DNA form, the CDR3 reads TGCGCCAGCAGCCAAATACTAGCGGAGCAAGAGACCCAGTACTTC.

The chain employs TRBV19 and TRBJ1-1, with D hard to call. V lost 5 bases, J lost 3 bases, and 16 bases lay in between. Germline CDR1 and CDR2: LNHDA and SQIVND (reference sequence). There are 15 residues in the CDR3. The CDR3 loop is CASSPPPPGHTEAFF. The CDR3 bases are TGTGCCAGTAGTCCCCCCCCGCCAGGCCACACTGAAGCTTTCTTT.

A remark on this clone: Other DNA sequences in the same sample also yield this CDR3. The chain joins TRBV2 to TRBJ1-5, with 10 bases that match TRBD1. Per the germline V gene, CDR1 is SNHLY and CDR2 is FYNNEI. This CDR3 comprises 14 residues. Trimming took 6 bases from V and 2 from J; bases not matched to a gene: 1. CDR3 bases: TGTGCCAGCAGCGGACAGGGGGGCAATCAGCCCCAGCATTTT. It is translated as CASSGQGGNQPQHF.

The V call is TRBV7-2, the J call TRBJ2-1; no definite D call. The CDR3 is made up of 12 amino acids. CDR1 is SGHTA and CDR2 is FQGNSA in the germline V gene. V was pared by 5 bases and J by 4 bases, with 6 bases between. As DNA, the CDR3 is TGTGCCAGCAGCGCTACGTACAATGAGCAGTTCTTC. This sequence encodes CASSATYNEQFF.

This chain joins TRBV19 and TRBJ2-7; maybe TRBD2 (6 bases). Per germline, CDR1 LNHDA and CDR2 SQIVND (reference sequence). The CDR3 extends over 16 amino acids. V was shortened by 5 bases and J by 2 bases, with 19 bases between the two germline ends. CDR3 residues: CASSPRGASVPYEQYF. The CDR3 DNA is TGTGCCAGTAGTCCCCGTGGGGCTAGCGTCCCCTACGAGCAGTACTTC.

The V call is TRBV5-6, the J call TRBJ1-2; D remains ambiguous. Germline V gene lookup returns CDR1 SGHDT and CDR2 YYEEEE. The germline V and J ends were trimmed by 2 bases and 10 bases, with 18 bases remaining between them. The CDR3 runs to 14 residues. CDR3 DNA sequence: TGTGCCAGCAGCTTATCCGGTTCCAGCGCATCCTACACCTTC. This gives the protein CASSLSGSSASYTF.

The chain employs TRBV14 and TRBJ1-4, with D possibly TRBD1 on 5 matching bases. This CDR3 comprises 17 residues. V dropped 3 bases and J dropped 6 bases, with 20 bases sitting between them. The germline CDR1 and CDR2 sequences are SGHDN and FVKESK. The CDR3 DNA follows: TGTGCCAGCAGCCAGGACACCCCAGGAGGGTTAGATGAAAAACTGTTTTTT. Its translation is CASSQDTPGGLDEKLFF. The whole variable domain, filled in from reference TRBV14 and TRBJ1-4, reads EAGVTQFPSHSVIEKGQTVTLRCDPISGHDNLYWYRRVMGKEIKFLLHFVKESKQDESGMPNNRFLAERTGGTYSTLKVQPAELEDSGVYFCASSQDTPGGLDEKLFFGSGTQLSVL.

The chain recombines TRBV12-5 with TRBJ1-6; TRBD1 is a possible D gene (5 bases). Trimming stripped 7 bases from V and 7 bases from J, with 14 bases between. Germline CDR1 LGHNT, CDR2 FRNRAP. The CDR3 length is 14 residues. The chain's CDR3 is CASASGGANSPLHF. The CDR3, as DNA: TGTGCTAGTGCCTCCGGAGGGGCGAATTCACCCCTCCACTTT.

The chain recombines TRBV15 with TRBJ1-4; D may be TRBD1 (5 bases). With 3 bases removed from V and 0 bases from J, the gap between germline ends came to 17 bases. Germline values: CDR1 LNHNV, CDR2 YYDKDF (reference sequence). The CDR3 runs 18 residues. The CDR3 reads CATSSPDMTVATNEKLFF. In DNA form, the CDR3 reads TGTGCCACCAGCAGCCCCGATATGACAGTTGCAACTAATGAAAAACTGTTTTTT.

The chain recombines TRBV4-3 with TRBJ2-3, with 12 bases lining up with TRBD2. The V segment lost 0 bases and the J segment 0 bases; nucleotides outside the gene matches: 7. Germline CDR1 LGHNA, CDR2 YSLEER. This CDR3 region has 19 residues. CDR3 bases: TGCGCCAGCAGCCAAGATGTCCTAGCGGGGGGGGCTAGCACAGATACGCAGTATTTT. Protein: CASSQDVLAGGASTDTQYF.